The 31 T cell receptor beta chains below all came from one sample that was sequenced in a study of cytotoxic CD8 clonotypes in ibrutinib-treated CLL. Profiling relied on immunoSEQ multiplex PCR, and the TCRdb table lists in-frame clones only, not all of them. The repertoire includes under 300,000 clones, 76% of them detected once, and about 5.8% sits in the top ten. Here the sequenced sample was PBMCs, taken at disease progression, from a patient treated with ibrutinib. The origin of the receptors is a human donor with chronic lymphocytic leukemia.

This rearrangement joins TRBV7-8 to TRBJ2-2; 10 nucleotides agree with TRBD1. From germline, CDR1 is SGHVS and CDR2 FQNEAQ. J lost 8 bases, V lost 6 bases, and 9 bases had no gene match. The CDR3 sequence is 15 residues long. The CDR3 region has the DNA TGTGCCAGCAGGTCACGGGACAGGGGATCTGGGGAGCTGTTTTTT. It codes for CASRSRDRGSGELFF.

V gene TRBV5-1 combines with J gene TRBJ2-2; D gene unclear. Germline V gene lookup returns CDR1 SGHRS and CDR2 YFSETQ. This CDR3 is 14 amino acids long. Trimming removed 2 bases from V and 5 bases from J, with 10 bases in between. For the CDR3, the DNA is TGCGCCAGCAGCTTCGCCAGTCCGACCGGGGAGCTGTTTTTT. It is translated as CASSFASPTGELFF.

CDR3 in amino acids: CASSPRGNNEQFF. The CDR3 nucleotides are TGTGCCAGCAGCCCCCGGGGAAACAATGAGCAGTTCTTC. The chain uses TRBV7-9 and TRBJ2-1; D perhaps matches TRBD2 (5 bases). The CDR3 contains 13 residues. CDR1 and CDR2 (germline): SEHNR, FQNEAQ (reference sequence). V was cut by 5 bases and J by 5 bases, with 10 bases left in between. Supplemented by reference TRBV7-9 and TRBJ2-1, the full variable domain reads DTGVSQNPRHKITKRGQNVTFRCDPISEHNRLYWYRQTLGQGPEFLTYFQNEAQLEKSRLLSDRFSAERPKGSFSTLEIQRTEQGDSAMYLCASSPRGNNEQFFGPGTRLTVL.

The chain is built from TRBV25-1 and TRBJ2-7; 10 bases match TRBD1. Losses at the gene ends were 4 bases for V and 2 bases for J; bases not matched to a gene: 11. The CDR3 length is 17 residues. From germline, CDR1 is MGHDK and CDR2 SYGVNS. As DNA, the CDR3 is TGTGCCAGCAGTGGGGTCCGTGGACAGGGGGGGGCCTACGAGCAGTACTTC. It translates to CASSGVRGQGGAYEQYF.

The chain links TRBV28 to TRBJ1-2, with D uncertain. V dropped 2 bases and J dropped 3 bases, with 7 bases sitting between them. This CDR3 is built from 13 residues. Germline V gives CDR1 MDHEN, CDR2 SYDVKM. The CDR3 spells CASSLIGYYGYTF. The DNA of the CDR3 is TGTGCCAGCAGTTTAATCGGGTACTATGGCTACACCTTC.

The chain links TRBV4-1 to TRBJ1-1; D is unresolved. The CDR3 loop spans 13 amino acids. V was shortened by 4 bases and J by 8 bases, with 14 bases between the two germline ends. In germline, CDR1 is MGHRA, CDR2 YSYEKL. The CDR3, as DNA: TGCGCCAGCAGCCCTGGGGTTTGGGTGGAAGCTTTCTTT. It translates to CASSPGVWVEAFF.

The chain recombines TRBV28 with TRBJ2-7; 7 bases align to TRBD1. After removal of 5 bases from V and 6 bases from J, the junction contained 13 bases not matched to a gene. The length of the CDR3 is 15 residues. CDR1 is MDHEN and CDR2 is SYDVKM in the germline V gene. The CDR3 sequence is CASSIPGTASIEQYF. The CDR3 DNA sequence: TGTGCCAGCAGTATCCCCGGGACAGCCTCTATCGAGCAGTACTTC.

This clone was seen a few times. The chain is built from TRBV7-8 and TRBJ1-1, with unresolved D. Germline lookup yields CDR1 SGHVS and CDR2 FQNEAQ. The CDR3 sequence is 18 residues long. The germline V and J ends were trimmed by 3 bases and 0 bases, with 20 bases remaining between them. CDR3 sequence: CASSFLRYEHIMNTEAFF. The CDR3 DNA sequence: TGTGCCAGCAGCTTTCTCAGGTATGAACACATAATGAACACTGAAGCTTTCTTT.

The chain has TRBV4-1 and TRBJ2-5; 11 bases line up with TRBD2. The CDR3 has 18 amino acids. CDR1 is MGHRA, CDR2 YSYEKL, per germline. J gave up 3 bases and V 1 base, and 10 bases lay outside the gene matches. CDR3 protein: CASSQGLGASGGKETQYF. The CDR3 DNA reads TGCGCCAGCAGCCAAGGACTCGGGGCTAGCGGGGGGAAAGAGACCCAGTACTTC.

V usage is TRBV7-3 and J usage is TRBJ1-3, with 10 bases fitting TRBD1. The V gene end was trimmed by 1 base and the J gene end by 2 bases; junction bases not matched to a gene: 2. Germline assignment: CDR1 SGHTA and CDR2 FQGTGA. The CDR3 runs 16 residues. CDR3 bases: TGTGCCAGCAGCTTAAAAGGGACAGGGGCTGGAAACACCATATATTTT. It is translated as CASSLKGTGAGNTIYF.

The chain couples TRBV2 to TRBJ2-7; D is ambiguous. This CDR3 comprises 14 residues. Germline CDR1 SNHLY, CDR2 FYNNEI. Trimming took 3 bases from V and 3 from J, leaving 12 bases between them. Written as DNA, the CDR3 is TGTGCCAGCAGTGACATGGGCCGAGTCTACGAGCAGTACTTC. Translated: CASSDMGRVYEQYF.

This clone was counted between two and nine times. V gene TRBV9 combines with J gene TRBJ1-2; 8 bases are a match to TRBD1. The CDR3 has 14 amino acids. V was clipped by 2 bases and J by 3 bases; unmatched bases: 3. Germline V gene data show CDR1 as SGDLS and CDR2 as YYNGEE. The CDR3 DNA is TGTGCCAGCAGCGTCGCAGGGGGCCACTATGGCTACACCTTC. It specifies CASSVAGGHYGYTF.

CDR3: CASTRGAVGNQPQHF. The CDR3 DNA is TGTGCCAGCACCAGGGGGGCAGTAGGCAATCAGCCCCAGCATTTT. J is TRBJ1-5 and V is TRBV5-6; 7 bases are a match to TRBD1. The CDR3 loop spans 15 amino acids. Germline V gene data show CDR1 as SGHDT and CDR2 as YYEEEE. V shed 6 bases, J shed 2 bases, and the junction held 8 bases outside the gene matches.

The V and J genes are TRBV4-2 and TRBJ2-6; 9 nucleotides agree with TRBD1. The CDR3 sequence is 17 residues long. V shed 1 base and J 5 bases; nucleotides not matched to a gene: 6. Germline V gives CDR1 LGHNA, CDR2 YNFKEQ. In DNA, the CDR3 is TGTGCCAGCAGCCAAGGACAGGGGGTCCGTAGGGCCAACGTCCTGACTTTC. Protein sequence: CASSQGQGVRRANVLTF.

The rearrangement links TRBV25-1 to TRBJ2-7; 12 nucleotides align to TRBD1. Looked up from germline, CDR1 is MGHDK and CDR2 is SYGVNS. The CDR3 consists of 18 residues. V shed 4 bases, J shed 0 bases, and the junction held 10 bases outside the gene matches. The CDR3 nucleotides read TGTGCCAGCAGTGGCGCGCCGGGACAGGGGGCGAGCTCCTACGAGCAGTACTTC. Amino acid sequence: CASSGAPGQGASSYEQYF.

The chain combines TRBV9 with TRBJ2-2; D gene uncertain. V dropped 1 base and J dropped 0 bases, with 13 bases sitting between them. Germline-derived CDR1 and CDR2 are SGDLS and YYNGEE. The CDR3 is 17 residues long. This chain's CDR3 is CASSVRWRLANTGELFF. The CDR3 region has the DNA TGTGCCAGCAGCGTAAGGTGGCGGCTTGCGAACACCGGGGAGCTGTTTTTT. Full variable domain (outside the CDR3, taken from reference TRBV9 and TRBJ2-2): DSGVTQTPKHLITATGQRVTLRCSPRSGDLSVYWYQQSLDQGLQFLIQYYNGEERAKGNILERFSAQQFPDLHSELNLSSLELGDSALYFCASSVRWRLANTGELFFGEGSRLTVL.

The CDR3 spells CASNARGDRKREQYF. The CDR3, as DNA: TGTGCCAGCAACGCAAGGGGGGACAGGAAGAGGGAGCAGTACTTC. This chain uses TRBV2 with TRBJ2-7, with 8 bases that match TRBD1. Germline trimming cut 7 bases from V and 7 bases from J; bases unmatched to any gene: 15. This CDR3 has 15 amino acids. CDR1 is SNHLY and CDR2 is FYNNEI in the germline V gene. Full variable domain (outside the CDR3, taken from reference TRBV2 and TRBJ2-7): EPEVTQTPSHQVTQMGQEVILRCVPISNHLYFYWYRQILGQKVEFLVSFYNNEISEKSEIFDDQFSVERPDGSNFTLKIRSTKLEDSAMYFCASNARGDRKREQYFGPGTRLTVT.

This chain links TRBV4-3 with TRBJ2-7, with 12 bases that match TRBD2. The germline V gene encodes CDR1 LGHNA and CDR2 YSLEER. This CDR3 has 15 amino acids. The junction had 1 base not matched to a gene; V was cut back by 1 base and J by 3 bases. The CDR3 region is CASSQGLAGVYEQYF. The CDR3 DNA reads TGCGCCAGCAGCCAAGGACTAGCGGGAGTCTACGAGCAGTACTTC.

V and J are TRBV7-3 and TRBJ2-1; possible D gene TRBD2, 6 bases. The CDR3 has 15 amino acids. Trimming removed 5 bases at V and 3 bases at J, with 14 bases between. CDR1 and CDR2 (germline): SGHTA, FQGTGA. The DNA of the CDR3 is TGTGCCAGCAGCGGGAGGCGGGAAAACTACAATGAGCAGTTCTTC. Residues: CASSGRRENYNEQFF.

This clone was observed a single time. The chain joins TRBV2 to TRBJ2-7; D uncertain. Germline CDR1 reads SNHLY; CDR2 reads FYNNEI. V was cut by 7 bases and J by 1 base, with 5 bases left in between. The CDR3 contains 11 residues. Here the CDR3 DNA reads TGTGCCAGCAAAGGGTCCTACGAGCAGTACTTC. Translated: CASKGSYEQYF.

The rearrangement links TRBV4-1 to TRBJ2-1; 10 nucleotides align to TRBD2. The ends lost 3 bases at V and 3 bases at J; junction bases unmatched: 5. Germline assignment: CDR1 MGHRA and CDR2 YSYEKL. This CDR3 is 16 amino acids long. For the CDR3, the DNA is TGCGCCAGCAGCCACTACACTAGCGGGAACTACAATGAGCAGTTCTTC. It is translated as CASSHYTSGNYNEQFF.

The chain combines TRBV14 with TRBJ2-1, with D tentatively TRBD1 (6 bases). CDR1 is SGHDN, CDR2 FVKESK, per germline. The germline V and J ends were trimmed by 4 bases and 5 bases, with 24 bases remaining between them. The CDR3 is 18 residues long. In DNA form, the CDR3 reads TGTGCCAGCAGCCTGAGGGGATGGGGACACAAGGATCACAATGAGCAGTTCTTC. This translates into CASSLRGWGHKDHNEQFF.

This clone has more than one count but fewer than ten. The chain recombines TRBV7-2 with TRBJ1-5; D ambiguous. The CDR3 covers 13 residues. Trimming removed 4 bases from V and 2 bases from J, with 6 bases in between. Germline assignment: CDR1 SGHTA and CDR2 FQGNSA. CDR3 region: CASSSGRNQPQHF. The CDR3 DNA follows: TGTGCCAGCAGCTCAGGACGCAATCAGCCCCAGCATTTT.

The CDR3 region is CASSERRGSNSPLHF. The DNA of the CDR3 is TGCGCCAGCAGTGAGAGGAGAGGATCCAATTCACCCCTCCACTTT. This chain connects TRBV10-2 to TRBJ1-6; D is undetermined. The CDR3 runs to 15 residues. V was shortened by 2 bases and J by 7 bases, with 12 bases between the two germline ends. Germline CDR1 reads WSHSY; CDR2 reads SAAADI.

This clone was recorded a few times. The chain joins TRBV4-1 to TRBJ1-1; D might be TRBD1 (6 bases). From germline, CDR1 is MGHRA and CDR2 YSYEKL. V lost 0 bases, J lost 5 bases, and 7 bases lay in between. The CDR3 is 13 residues long. The CDR3 DNA sequence: TGCGCCAGCAGCCAAGAGCAGGGGACTGAAGCTTTCTTT. This codes for CASSQEQGTEAFF.

The genes are TRBV9 and TRBJ2-5, with unresolved D. CDR3 length: 15 amino acids. Germline V gene lookup returns CDR1 SGDLS and CDR2 YYNGEE. Trimming pared 0 bases from V and 3 bases from J, leaving 12 bases between. In nucleotides, the CDR3 is TGTGCCAGCAGCGTAGCTACGGCTTTTGAAGAGACCCAGTACTTC. Its translation is CASSVATAFEETQYF. Combining the CDR3 with reference TRBV9 and TRBJ2-5 gives the whole variable domain DSGVTQTPKHLITATGQRVTLRCSPRSGDLSVYWYQQSLDQGLQFLIQYYNGEERAKGNILERFSAQQFPDLHSELNLSSLELGDSALYFCASSVATAFEETQYFGPGTRLLVL.

The rearrangement joins TRBV4-3 to TRBJ2-1; D remains ambiguous. CDR3 length equals 14 residues. Deletions cut 0 bases from V and 9 bases from J, with 12 bases between. Germline lookup yields CDR1 LGHNA and CDR2 YSLEER. The CDR3 loop reads CASSQDHPRAEQFF. For the CDR3, the DNA is TGCGCCAGCAGCCAAGATCACCCGCGAGCTGAGCAGTTCTTC.

This clone was seen only once. The gene calls are TRBV29-1 and TRBJ1-3; a weak D match, TRBD1 (6 bases). V was cut by 3 bases and J by 4 bases, with 13 bases left in between. CDR1 SQVTM and CDR2 ANQGSEA come from the germline V gene. The CDR3 extends over 14 amino acids. CDR3 in amino acids: CSVEEGVGGNTIYF. DNA of the CDR3: TGCAGCGTTGAGGAGGGGGTAGGAGGAAACACCATATATTTT.

This chain connects TRBV7-8 to TRBJ2-1; weak D call: TRBD2 (7 bases). Trimming stripped 1 base from V and 6 bases from J, with 19 bases between. Germline V gene lookup returns CDR1 SGHVS and CDR2 FQNEAQ. The CDR3 runs 17 residues. Written as DNA, the CDR3 is TGTGCCAGCAGCTTAGTGGAGGCCGGGGGGCCCCCCAATGAGCAGTTCTTC. Translating it yields CASSLVEAGGPPNEQFF.

As to this clone: A junction boundary mismatches the germline segment, possibly from a read error. V and J are TRBV2 and TRBJ1-6; D is ambiguous. The CDR3 is made up of 15 amino acids. CDR1 and CDR2 from the germline V gene are SNHLY and FYNNEI. CDR3 protein: CASTGVGFYSSPLHF. CDR3 nucleotides: TGTGCCAGCACCGGCGTGGGATTCTATAGTTCACCCCTCCACTTT. Complete variable domain (other parts from reference TRBV2 and TRBJ1-6): EPEVTQTPSHQVTQMGQEVILRCVPISNHLYFYWYRQILGQKVEFLVSFYNNEISEKSEIFDDQFSVERPDGSNFTLKIRSTKLEDSAMYFCASTGVGFYSSPLHFGNGTRLTVT.

This clone was counted between two and nine times. V and J are TRBV14 and TRBJ2-2, with TRBD2 identical over 8 bases. The CDR3 totals 17 residues. V lost 0 bases to trimming and J lost 4 bases; unmatched junction nucleotides: 7. Germline assignment: CDR1 SGHDN and CDR2 FVKESK. CDR3: CASSQDRREVGTGELFF. For the CDR3, the DNA is TGTGCCAGCAGCCAAGATCGGCGGGAGGTGGGCACCGGGGAGCTGTTTTTT.